The 23 T cell receptor beta chains listed next were all sequenced from one sample in a study of cytomegalovirus exposure and HLA in healthy donors (dated 2017 in TCRdb). Receptor libraries were prepared by the immunoSEQ multiplex PCR assay. For the multiplex PCR, a mixture combining 60 forward primers for TCR Vbeta segments and 13 reverse primers for TCR Jbeta segments was used. Sourced from immuneACCESS, this table was stored by TCRdb with only in-frame sequences that have V and J called. A share of the clones is absent; for the studies checked, an unresolved V gene accounts for under half, and the remainder has no known explanation. This sample gives some 140,000 clones in total; roughly two thirds of them show up just once. Roughly 1.3% of the sample rests with the top ten. The specimen was PBMCs. The source is a woman aged 40 to 55 in good health and CMV-seronegative.

The chain recombines TRBV4-2 with TRBJ2-2, with 11 nucleotides matching TRBD2. Looked up from germline, CDR1 is LGHNA and CDR2 is YNFKEQ. The CDR3 extends over 18 amino acids. The ends lost 1 base at V and 8 bases at J; junction bases unmatched: 12. This chain's CDR3 is CASSQAHGLAGGSGELFF. The CDR3 region has the DNA TGTGCCAGCAGCCAAGCCCACGGGCTAGCGGGGGGTTCTGGGGAGCTGTTTTTT.

V and J are TRBV15 and TRBJ2-7, with D possibly being TRBD1 (6 bases). In germline, CDR1 is LNHNV, CDR2 YYDKDF (reference sequence). The CDR3 length is 13 residues. V was cut by 3 bases and J by 6 bases, with 12 bases left in between. The CDR3: CATSRGKQGEQYV. The CDR3 coding sequence is TGTGCCACCAGCAGGGGAAAACAGGGCGAGCAGTACGTC.

The chain recombines TRBV28 with TRBJ1-2; 12 bases align to TRBD1. The V gene's germline CDR1 is MDHEN and CDR2 SYDVKM. The CDR3 loop spans 14 amino acids. J gave up 8 bases and V 4 bases, and 5 bases lay outside the gene matches. The CDR3 DNA reads as TGTGCCAGCAGTTCCGTCGGGACAGGGGGCGGCTACACCTTC. This translates into CASSSVGTGGGYTF.

A few counts support this clone. V is TRBV6-5 and J is TRBJ1-2; D not certain. This CDR3 spans 14 amino acids. Germline loops: CDR1 MNHEY, CDR2 SVGAGI. V lost 0 bases and J 3 bases, leaving 8 bases between the germline ends. The CDR3 spells CASSYSSEDYGYTF. The CDR3 coding sequence is TGTGCCAGCAGTTACTCGTCCGAGGACTATGGCTACACCTTC.

The gene calls are TRBV19 and TRBJ1-2; D is possibly TRBD1 (5 bases). Germline CDR1 and CDR2: LNHDA and SQIVND (reference sequence). The V end lost 2 bases, the J end lost 8 bases, and 12 bases lay between the germline ends. CDR3 length: 13 residues. The CDR3 region has the DNA TGTGCCAGTAGTATAAGGGGCCCCTCGGGCTACACCTTC. This gives the protein CASSIRGPSGYTF.

The chain links TRBV6-1 to TRBJ2-1, with 10 nucleotides matching TRBD1. This CDR3 contains 14 residues. With V trimmed by 6 bases and J by 7 bases, 6 bases remained unmatched. Germline values: CDR1 MNHNS, CDR2 SASEGT. CDR3 in amino acids: CASRPGTGENEQFF. In DNA form, the CDR3 reads TGTGCCAGCAGACCGGGGACAGGGGAGAATGAGCAGTTCTTC.

As DNA, the CDR3 is TGCAGCGTTTGGGACAGCTCCTACAATGAGCAGTTCTTC. Protein: CSVWDSSYNEQFF. The rearrangement joins TRBV29-1 to TRBJ2-1; 7 nucleotides align to TRBD1. The V gene end was trimmed by 5 bases and the J gene end by 0 bases; junction bases not matched to a gene: 1. Germline V gene data show CDR1 as SQVTM and CDR2 as ANQGSEA. CDR3 size: 13 residues.

The chain uses TRBV18 and TRBJ1-2; maybe TRBD1 (6 bases). Trimming shortened V by 2 bases and J by 3 bases, and 16 bases separated the two germline ends. Germline loops: CDR1 KGHSH, CDR2 LQKENI. CDR3 length equals 16 residues. The CDR3 loop reads CASSPDLGTGHYGYTF. In DNA form, the CDR3 reads TGTGCCAGCTCACCAGACTTGGGAACAGGGCACTATGGCTACACCTTC.

The V gene is TRBV5-1, the J gene TRBJ1-1, with D possibly matching TRBD1 (6 bases). The CDR3 has 15 residues. CDR1 and CDR2 (germline): SGHRS, YFSETQ. V lost 0 bases and J 1 base, leaving 10 bases between the germline ends. CDR3 protein: CASSLARGSNTEAFF. As DNA, the CDR3 is TGCGCCAGCAGCTTGGCTAGGGGGTCGAACACTGAAGCTTTCTTT. Filled out from reference TRBV5-1 and TRBJ1-1, the complete variable domain reads KAGVTQTPRYLIKTRGQQVTLSCSPISGHRSVSWYQQTPGQGLQFLFEYFSETQRNKGNFPGRFSGRQFSNSRSEMNVSTLELGDSALYLCASSLARGSNTEAFFGQGTRLTVV.

This chain joins TRBV7-6 and TRBJ1-1, with 7 bases lining up with TRBD1. Germline CDR1 is SGHVS and CDR2 is FNYEAQ. The CDR3 totals 15 residues. With V trimmed by 1 base and J by 0 bases, 2 bases remained unmatched. CDR3 in DNA: TGTGCCAGCAGCTTAGGAACAGGGGTGAACACTGAAGCTTTCTTT. Its protein product is CASSLGTGVNTEAFF.

The CDR3 DNA reads TGTGCCAGCAGCTCTGGACAGGGGGCCTCTCCCTACGAGCAGTACTTC. Protein product: CASSSGQGASPYEQYF. J is TRBJ2-7 and V is TRBV5-4; 11 bases fit TRBD1. V trimming: 3 bases; J trimming: 2 bases; junction bases outside the gene matches: 7. Germline CDR1 reads SGHNT; CDR2 reads YYREEE (reference sequence). The CDR3 has 16 amino acids.

The rearrangement uses TRBV19 and TRBJ1-3; 7 bases match TRBD1. The V gene end was trimmed by 1 base and the J gene end by 0 bases; junction bases not matched to a gene: 6. CDR3 size: 17 residues. The germline V gene has CDR1 LNHDA and CDR2 SQIVND (reference sequence). The CDR3 coding sequence is TGTGCCAGTAGTATAGGTTTCGGACAGGCCTCTGGAAACACCATATATTTT. Translation: CASSIGFGQASGNTIYF.

The table lists this clone with a few counts. V is TRBV4-2 and J is TRBJ1-1, with D hard to call. Trimming removed 2 bases at V and 7 bases at J, with 20 bases between. The V gene's germline CDR1 is LGHNA and CDR2 YNFKEQ. This CDR3 comprises 16 residues. CDR3 residues: CASSQLHMRGLDEAFF. The CDR3, as DNA: TGTGCCAGCAGCCAACTTCATATGAGAGGTCTGGATGAAGCTTTCTTT.

The chain is built from TRBV6-6 and TRBJ2-3; a weak D match, TRBD1 (6 bases). Germline V gene lookup returns CDR1 MNHNY and CDR2 SVGAGI (reference sequence). V gave up 4 bases and J gave up 2 bases, with 10 bases separating them. The CDR3 is 14 amino acids. The CDR3 coding sequence is TGTGCCAGCAGTTCGGACAGACCCACAGATACGCAGTATTTT. Translating gives CASSSDRPTDTQYF.

The J gene is TRBJ1-6, the V gene TRBV7-3, with a weak D call TRBD1 (5 bases). The V end was cut by 3 bases, the J end by 10 bases, with 16 bases between. Germline-derived CDR1 and CDR2 are SGHTA and FQGTGA. The CDR3 loop spans 15 amino acids. For the CDR3, the DNA is TGTGCCAGCAGCTTCGACAGTTCAGCACTCTCACCCCTCCACTTT. This codes for CASSFDSSALSPLHF.

This clone was seen only once. The chain links TRBV9 to TRBJ1-2; no definite D call. The germline V gene encodes CDR1 SGDLS and CDR2 YYNGEE. V was trimmed by 2 bases and J by 2 bases, leaving 10 bases between them. This CDR3 is built from 14 residues. The CDR3 loop is CASSVSNSNYGYTF. The DNA of the CDR3 is TGTGCCAGCAGCGTTAGCAATTCAAACTATGGCTACACCTTC.

This chain connects TRBV5-1 to TRBJ2-5, with 8 nucleotides matching TRBD2. The germline V gene encodes CDR1 SGHRS and CDR2 YFSETQ. This CDR3 contains 15 residues. The V and J ends lost 5 bases and 1 base, in that order; junction bases with no gene match: 7. CDR3 sequence: CASRERTSFQETQYF. The CDR3 region has the DNA TGCGCCAGCAGGGAGAGGACTAGCTTCCAAGAGACCCAGTACTTC.

This clone was detected once. The rearrangement joins TRBV2 to TRBJ1-2; D ambiguous. CDR3 length equals 13 residues. In germline, CDR1 is SNHLY, CDR2 FYNNEI. The V end lost 3 bases, the J end lost 5 bases, and 10 bases lay between the germline ends. CDR3 amino acids: CASSDFNRYGYTF. The CDR3 nucleotides read TGTGCCAGCAGTGATTTCAATCGGTATGGCTACACCTTC. Drawing the rest from reference TRBV2 and TRBJ1-2, the complete variable domain is EPEVTQTPSHQVTQMGQEVILRCVPISNHLYFYWYRQILGQKVEFLVSFYNNEISEKSEIFDDQFSVERPDGSNFTLKIRSTKLEDSAMYFCASSDFNRYGYTFGSGTRLTVV.

The CDR3 bases are TGTGCCAGCAGCTTAGCGCTAGCGGGGGGTTTCACTGGGACCCAGTACTTC. Its protein product is CASSLALAGGFTGTQYF. The V and J genes are TRBV5-4 and TRBJ2-5; 11 positions agree with TRBD2. Germline V gene sequence: CDR1 SGHNT, CDR2 YYREEE (reference sequence). The length of the CDR3 is 17 residues. With 2 bases clipped from V and 7 bases from J, the junction kept 13 bases outside the gene matches.

J is TRBJ1-5 and V is TRBV2, with a possible D match to TRBD1 (6 bases). Germline values: CDR1 SNHLY, CDR2 FYNNEI. The CDR3 has 15 amino acids. V lost 6 bases and J lost 0, with 12 bases in between. The CDR3 is CASSQYRDSNQPQHF. The CDR3 DNA reads as TGTGCCAGCAGCCAATACAGGGATAGCAATCAGCCCCAGCATTTT. Variable domain in full (rest from reference TRBV2 and TRBJ1-5): EPEVTQTPSHQVTQMGQEVILRCVPISNHLYFYWYRQILGQKVEFLVSFYNNEISEKSEIFDDQFSVERPDGSNFTLKIRSTKLEDSAMYFCASSQYRDSNQPQHFGDGTRLSIL.

The chain is built from TRBV28 and TRBJ2-1; 12 bases agree with TRBD1. The CDR3 is made up of 17 amino acids. Germline-derived CDR1 and CDR2 are MDHEN and SYDVKM. V lost 9 bases and J lost 4; bases outside the gene matches: 13. The CDR3 DNA follows: TGTGCCAGTGCGGGACAGGGGGCCGCAGGATTATACAATGAGCAGTTCTTC. Encoded protein: CASAGQGAAGLYNEQFF. The variable domain in full, completed from reference TRBV28 and TRBJ2-1, reads DVKVTQSSRYLVKRTGEKVFLECVQDMDHENMFWYRQDPGLGLRLIYFSYDVKMKEKGDIPEGYSVSREKKERFSLILESASTNQTSMYLCASAGQGAAGLYNEQFFGPGTRLTVL.

The chain couples TRBV4-1 to TRBJ1-4, with D perhaps TRBD1 (5 bases). The CDR3 sequence is 16 residues long. V was cut by 3 bases and J by 5 bases, with 16 bases left in between. Germline CDR1 and CDR2: MGHRA and YSYEKL. This CDR3 is CASSHFHRNINEKLFF. For the CDR3, the DNA is TGCGCCAGCAGCCACTTTCACAGGAATATAAATGAAAAACTGTTTTTT.

The table lists this clone with a few counts. At the DNA level, this CDR3 is encoded by other sequences in the same sample as well. The CDR3 DNA sequence: TGCGCCAGCAGCGGAACAGGGGGGACGAACACTGAAGCTTTCTTT. Its protein product is CASSGTGGTNTEAFF. This rearrangement joins TRBV5-1 to TRBJ1-1; TRBD1 matches 8 bases. V was pared by 4 bases and J by 1 base, with 6 bases of the junction left unmatched. Germline values: CDR1 SGHRS, CDR2 YFSETQ. The CDR3 sequence is 15 residues long.